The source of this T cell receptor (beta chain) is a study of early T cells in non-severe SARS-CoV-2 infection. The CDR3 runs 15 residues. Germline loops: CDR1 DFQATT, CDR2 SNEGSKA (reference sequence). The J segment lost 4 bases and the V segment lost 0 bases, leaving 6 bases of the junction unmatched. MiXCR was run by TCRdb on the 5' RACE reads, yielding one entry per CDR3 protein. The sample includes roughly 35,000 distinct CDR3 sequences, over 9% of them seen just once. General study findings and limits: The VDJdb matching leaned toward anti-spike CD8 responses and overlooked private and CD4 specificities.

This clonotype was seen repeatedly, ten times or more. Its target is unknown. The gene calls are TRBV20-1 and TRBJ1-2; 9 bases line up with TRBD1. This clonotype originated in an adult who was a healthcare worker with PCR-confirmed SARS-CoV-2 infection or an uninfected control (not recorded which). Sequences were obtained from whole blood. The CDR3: CSARDHRQGVYGYTF. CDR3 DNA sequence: TGCAGTGCTAGAGATCACAGACAGGGGGTCTATGGCTACACCTTC.